This T cell receptor beta chain is drawn from a study of graft-versus-host responses after intestinal transplantation. About the research overall: Multivisceral, liver-intestinal, or isolated intestinal transplants were given to recipients.

Comment on this clone: What it binds is not known.

Unmatched junction bases numbered 10, after V lost 2 bases and J lost 0 bases. Germline values: CDR1 SGHTA, CDR2 FQGTGA. The CDR3 totals 17 residues. Data came from immunoSEQ multiplex PCR; TCRdb stores just in-frame clones and leaves some out. Of 85,000 to 90,000 clones in the sample, about nine tenths were seen once. Sequencing was performed on unstimulated CD4+ T cells sorted from spleen or lymph node cells, taken before intestinal transplant. This clonotype was sampled from a human donor who received an intestinal transplant. The chain links TRBV7-3 to TRBJ2-7; 7 nucleotides line up with TRBD2. This CDR3 is CASSLVGGGSLSYEQYF. As DNA, the CDR3 is TGTGCCAGCAGCTTAGTGGGCGGCGGGAGTCTCTCCTACGAGCAGTACTTC.